What follows are 29 T cell receptor beta chains derived from one specimen sequenced in a study of cytomegalovirus exposure and HLA in healthy donors. The PCR employed 60 Vbeta primers together with 13 Jbeta primers. The repertoire was sequenced with immunoSEQ multiplex PCR; TCRdb's copy has only in-frame clones and lacks some. The sample records under 150,000 clones, roughly 85% being singletons. Sequencing was performed on PBMCs. The source is a man in his forties in good health and CMV-seronegative.

The V gene is TRBV4-3, the J gene TRBJ1-5, with a weak D call TRBD1 (5 bases). CDR3 size: 17 residues. V lost 0 bases to trimming and J lost 0 bases, with 12 bases between them. From germline, CDR1 is LGHNA and CDR2 YSLEER. The CDR3 protein is CASSQERTLPSNQPQHF. DNA of the CDR3: TGCGCCAGCAGCCAAGAGCGGACATTACCTAGCAATCAGCCCCAGCATTTT.

The chain carries TRBV28 and TRBJ2-7, with 15 bases that match TRBD2. In germline, CDR1 is MDHEN, CDR2 SYDVKM. V shed 3 bases, J shed 0 bases, and the junction held 15 bases outside the gene matches. The CDR3 runs to 21 residues. CDR3 nucleotide sequence: TGTGCCAGCAGTTTTAGGGGCTCGCCGGGACTAGCGGGGGGCCGCTCCTACGAGCAGTACTTC. Encoded protein: CASSFRGSPGLAGGRSYEQYF.

The chain combines TRBV27 with TRBJ2-7; 9 nucleotides agree with TRBD1. This CDR3 has 15 amino acids. From germline, CDR1 is MNHEY and CDR2 SMNVEV (reference sequence). With 5 bases clipped from V and 9 bases from J, the junction kept 14 bases outside the gene matches. As DNA, the CDR3 is TGTGCCAGCAGTCCCCGGGACAGGGTAGAAGGTGTGCAGTACTTC. Its protein is CASSPRDRVEGVQYF.

The chain links TRBV7-8 to TRBJ2-7; the match to TRBD2 covers 7 bases. J was trimmed by 2 bases and V by 3 bases; bases with no gene match: 4. CDR3 length: 14 residues. Germline CDR1 is SGHVS and CDR2 is FQNEAQ. The DNA of the CDR3 is TGTGCCAGCAGCTTCGGGGGGAGGCCCTACGAGCAGTACTTC. This translates into CASSFGGRPYEQYF.

The V call is TRBV28, the J call TRBJ2-5; weak D call: TRBD2 (6 bases). V was pared by 4 bases and J by 5 bases, with 14 bases between. In germline, CDR1 is MDHEN, CDR2 SYDVKM. The CDR3 is 14 residues long. Here the CDR3 DNA reads TGTGCCAGCAGTTCGACGGGTCGGGGGGAGACCCAGTACTTC. Translation gives CASSSTGRGETQYF.

The chain carries TRBV19 and TRBJ2-1, with 8 bases lining up with TRBD2. Per germline, CDR1 LNHDA and CDR2 SQIVND (reference sequence). Unmatched junction bases numbered 12, after V lost 6 bases and J lost 8 bases. This CDR3 comprises 15 residues. As DNA, the CDR3 is TGTGCCAGTAGATTCATGGCAGCGGGAGCAGATGAGCAGTTCTTC. It encodes CASRFMAAGADEQFF.

The genes are TRBV10-3 and TRBJ2-3; D unclear. The CDR3 has 14 amino acids. Germline-derived CDR1 and CDR2 are ENHRY and SYGVKD. V gave up 3 bases and J gave up 0 bases, with 7 bases separating them. CDR3: CAISDVSSTDTQYF. The CDR3, as DNA: TGTGCCATCAGTGATGTTTCAAGCACAGATACGCAGTATTTT.

CDR3 bases: TGTGCGTTATCCCAGGCGGGTACGGAGACCCAGTACTTC. Encoded protein: CALSQAGTETQYF. The chain couples TRBV6-4 to TRBJ2-5; the D gene is possibly TRBD2 (5 bases). The CDR3 has 13 residues. Per germline, CDR1 MRHNA and CDR2 SNTAGT.

The gene calls are TRBV7-8 and TRBJ1-5; D is perhaps TRBD1 (5 bases). Germline CDR1 SGHVS, CDR2 FQNEAQ. The CDR3 runs 20 residues. V was clipped by 0 bases and J by 0 bases, with 21 bases between them. CDR3 DNA sequence: TGTGCCAGCAGCTTAGCGTTTGGCCAGGGAACCATTTATAGCAATCAGCCCCAGCATTTT. Residues: CASSLAFGQGTIYSNQPQHF.

This clone was detected once. The chain carries TRBV5-1 and TRBJ1-4; weak D call: TRBD1 (6 bases). Germline values: CDR1 SGHRS, CDR2 YFSETQ. V was trimmed by 4 bases and J by 0 bases, leaving 13 bases between them. The CDR3 is 16 amino acids. CDR3 coding DNA: TGCGCCAGCAGCCCGCCAGGGGCAGCAACTAATGAAAAACTGTTTTTT. Translating it yields CASSPPGAATNEKLFF.

This clone showed up just a few times. This rearrangement joins TRBV4-3 to TRBJ1-2; D remains ambiguous. This CDR3 spans 15 amino acids. Trimming took 0 bases from V and 4 from J, leaving 12 bases between them. Germline CDR1 is LGHNA and CDR2 is YSLEER. The CDR3 region has the DNA TGCGCCAGCAGCCAAGAAATGCAGGAACTCTATGGCTACACCTTC. It specifies CASSQEMQELYGYTF.

V gene TRBV5-1 combines with J gene TRBJ2-3; the match to TRBD1 covers 10 bases. The germline V gene encodes CDR1 SGHRS and CDR2 YFSETQ. The CDR3 is 18 amino acids. The V gene end was trimmed by 0 bases and the J gene end by 1 base; junction bases not matched to a gene: 8. DNA of the CDR3: TGCGCCAGCAGCTTGGGGCGGACAGGGGGAAGGCGCACAGATACGCAGTATTTT. It is translated as CASSLGRTGGRRTDTQYF.

V and J are TRBV7-3 and TRBJ2-7; 11 bases align to TRBD2. V shed 6 bases, J shed 5 bases, and the junction held 9 bases outside the gene matches. This CDR3 has 15 amino acids. Germline V gives CDR1 SGHTA, CDR2 FQGTGA. This CDR3 reads CASSAYTSGSDEQYF. CDR3 DNA: TGTGCCAGCAGTGCGTATACTAGCGGGAGCGACGAGCAGTACTTC.

V usage is TRBV7-6 and J usage is TRBJ2-5; the match to TRBD2 covers 12 bases. With the DNA end fitting TRBJ2-7 better, the J assignment may be wrong. The CDR3 spans 18 residues. Per germline, CDR1 SGHVS and CDR2 FNYEAQ. This CDR3 reads CASSATLAGGHSSYEQYF. The CDR3 DNA sequence: TGTGCCAGCAGCGCTACACTAGCGGGGGGTCATAGCTCCTACGAGCAGTACTTC.

This chain connects TRBV7-9 to TRBJ2-5, with a tentative D call TRBD1 (6 bases). V was shortened by 5 bases and J by 0 bases, with 7 bases between the two germline ends. This CDR3 has 13 residues. Per the germline V gene, CDR1 is SEHNR and CDR2 is FQNEAQ (reference sequence). Here the CDR3 reads CASSNRDQETQYF. CDR3 in DNA: TGTGCCAGCAGCAACAGGGACCAAGAGACCCAGTACTTC.

This clone was seen just once. The CDR3 sequence: CASSFPPGSGNTIYF. The DNA for the CDR3 is TGTGCCAGCAGTTTCCCCCCCGGCTCTGGAAACACCATATATTTT. The chain carries TRBV28 and TRBJ1-3; D gene ambiguous. The ends were cut back, 3 bases at V and 0 bases at J, with 9 bases in the middle. This CDR3 has 15 amino acids. The germline V gene has CDR1 MDHEN and CDR2 SYDVKM.

The count of this clone is one. This chain uses TRBV7-9 with TRBJ2-1; D possibly corresponds to TRBD1 (5 bases). CDR1 is SEHNR and CDR2 is FQNEAQ in the germline V gene (reference sequence). The CDR3 runs to 15 residues. V was shortened by 4 bases and J by 2 bases, with 12 bases between the two germline ends. The CDR3 here is CASSSPDTAYNEQFF. The CDR3 DNA reads as TGTGCCAGCAGCTCCCCGGACACAGCCTACAATGAGCAGTTCTTC. Drawing the rest from reference TRBV7-9 and TRBJ2-1, the complete variable domain is DTGVSQNPRHKITKRGQNVTFRCDPISEHNRLYWYRQTLGQGPEFLTYFQNEAQLEKSRLLSDRFSAERPKGSFSTLEIQRTEQGDSAMYLCASSSPDTAYNEQFFGPGTRLTVL.

The CDR3 DNA is TGTGCCACCAGCAGAGTGGAGGGGGCTGGGCAGCCCCAGCATTTT. Translating gives CATSRVEGAGQPQHF. The chain employs TRBV15 and TRBJ1-5, with TRBD1 identical over 7 bases. The CDR3 consists of 15 residues. Germline assignment: CDR1 LNHNV and CDR2 YYDKDF (reference sequence). V shed 1 base and J 7 bases; nucleotides not matched to a gene: 7.

The chain uses TRBV5-1 and TRBJ2-1; 8 bases map to TRBD2. J gave up 2 bases and V 4 bases, and 2 bases lay outside the gene matches. The CDR3 contains 14 residues. The germline CDR1 and CDR2 sequences are SGHRS and YFSETQ. CDR3 amino acids: CASSETSAYNEQFF. As DNA, the CDR3 is TGCGCCAGCAGCGAGACTAGCGCCTACAATGAGCAGTTCTTC. The variable domain in full, with the rest retrieved from reference TRBV5-1 and TRBJ2-1, is KAGVTQTPRYLIKTRGQQVTLSCSPISGHRSVSWYQQTPGQGLQFLFEYFSETQRNKGNFPGRFSGRQFSNSRSEMNVSTLELGDSALYLCASSETSAYNEQFFGPGTRLTVL.

This sequence joins TRBV6-6 and TRBJ1-2; perhaps TRBD1 as D (6 bases). CDR3 length: 13 amino acids. Germline V gene sequence: CDR1 MNHNY, CDR2 SVGAGI (reference sequence). The V end lost 6 bases, the J end lost 6 bases, and 14 bases lay between the germline ends. CDR3 DNA sequence: TGTGCCAGCAGCTACAAATGGACAGATGGCTACACCTTC. Encoded protein: CASSYKWTDGYTF.

The CDR3 reads CASSVPGDGNQPQHF. CDR3 nucleotides: TGTGCCAGCAGCGTGCCGGGAGACGGCAATCAGCCCCAGCATTTT. V and J are TRBV7-9 and TRBJ1-5; D not resolved. V lost 5 bases to trimming and J lost 2 bases, with 13 bases between them. The CDR3 has 15 amino acids. CDR1 is SEHNR and CDR2 is FQNEAQ in the germline V gene (reference sequence). Full variable domain (rest looked up from reference TRBV7-9 and TRBJ1-5): DTGVSQNPRHKITKRGQNVTFRCDPISEHNRLYWYRQTLGQGPEFLTYFQNEAQLEKSRLLSDRFSAERPKGSFSTLEIQRTEQGDSAMYLCASSVPGDGNQPQHFGDGTRLSIL.

This chain connects TRBV2 to TRBJ2-7; maybe TRBD2 (5 bases). Germline CDR1 and CDR2: SNHLY and FYNNEI. The CDR3 spans 14 residues. The V and J ends lost 8 bases and 0 bases respectively, with 14 bases between them. The CDR3 bases are TGTGCCAGCTATAACGGGGAGACCTCCTACGAGCAGTACTTC. This codes for CASYNGETSYEQYF. The full variable domain, in which reference TRBV2 and TRBJ2-7 provide the parts outside the CDR3, is EPEVTQTPSHQVTQMGQEVILRCVPISNHLYFYWYRQILGQKVEFLVSFYNNEISEKSEIFDDQFSVERPDGSNFTLKIRSTKLEDSAMYFCASYNGETSYEQYFGPGTRLTVT.

This clone has only one observation. The chain couples TRBV15 to TRBJ2-5; 10 bases map to TRBD1. This CDR3 spans 15 amino acids. Germline CDR1 is LNHNV and CDR2 is YYDKDF (reference sequence). V lost 4 bases, J lost 4 bases, and 6 bases stayed unmatched. In nucleotides, the CDR3 is TGTGCCACCAGCAAGACAGGGGGCACAGGAGAGACCCAGTACTTC. This gives the protein CATSKTGGTGETQYF.

The chain couples TRBV11-2 to TRBJ1-5; D not resolved. This CDR3 spans 15 amino acids. With 0 bases removed from V and 5 bases from J, the gap between germline ends came to 11 bases. CDR1 is SGHAT, CDR2 FQNNGV, per germline. The CDR3 nucleotides read TGTGCCAGCAGCTTAGATAGAACCGTAGATCAGCCCCAGCATTTT. Encoded protein: CASSLDRTVDQPQHF.

V usage is TRBV14 and J usage is TRBJ1-1; TRBD1 aligns across 7 bases. Germline CDR1 SGHDN, CDR2 FVKESK. The CDR3 is 13 amino acids. Trimming at V came to 2 bases and at J to 11 bases, leaving 8 bases not matched to a gene. In nucleotides, the CDR3 is TGTGCCAGCAGCCAAACCACCGGGACAGTTGCTTTCTTT. Translating gives CASSQTTGTVAFF. The full variable domain, with the rest looked up from reference TRBV14 and TRBJ1-1, is EAGVTQFPSHSVIEKGQTVTLRCDPISGHDNLYWYRRVMGKEIKFLLHFVKESKQDESGMPNNRFLAERTGGTYSTLKVQPAELEDSGVYFCASSQTTGTVAFFGQGTRLTVV.

V is TRBV27 and J is TRBJ2-2; 7 bases are a match to TRBD1. The CDR3 sequence is 14 residues long. Germline CDR1 and CDR2: MNHEY and SMNVEV (reference sequence). The trim removed 6 bases at V and 7 bases at J, leaving 8 bases unmatched. The chain's CDR3 is CASSRGTVGGELFF. The DNA for the CDR3 is TGTGCCAGCAGCCGAGGGACAGTCGGCGGGGAGCTGTTTTTT.

The V call is TRBV9, the J call TRBJ2-7; D might be TRBD1 (6 bases). Germline loops: CDR1 SGDLS, CDR2 YYNGEE. Trimming took 4 bases from V and 2 from J, leaving 13 bases between them. The CDR3 totals 14 residues. CDR3 in amino acids: CASSQGQNPYEQYF. CDR3 sequence (DNA): TGTGCCAGCAGCCAGGGACAAAACCCCTACGAGCAGTACTTC.

The CDR3 region is CASSPLPGAYEQYF. In DNA, the CDR3 is TGTGCCAGCAGCCCCCTCCCAGGGGCCTACGAGCAGTACTTC. This rearrangement joins TRBV5-4 to TRBJ2-7, with TRBD1 as a possible D gene (6 bases). Trimming took off 4 bases at V and 2 bases at J, with 13 bases between the two ends. The CDR3 length is 14 residues. From germline, CDR1 is SGHNT and CDR2 YYREEE (reference sequence).

This clone was counted a few times. The chain couples TRBV9 to TRBJ1-3; D possibly corresponds to TRBD1 (5 bases). Germline CDR1 and CDR2: SGDLS and YYNGEE. V was clipped by 3 bases and J by 0 bases, with 13 bases between them. This CDR3 is built from 16 residues. The CDR3 nucleotides are TGTGCCAGCAGCGGGAAACGGGGGAGCTCTGGAAACACCATATATTTT. This encodes CASSGKRGSSGNTIYF. Full variable domain (rest looked up from reference TRBV9 and TRBJ1-3): DSGVTQTPKHLITATGQRVTLRCSPRSGDLSVYWYQQSLDQGLQFLIQYYNGEERAKGNILERFSAQQFPDLHSELNLSSLELGDSALYFCASSGKRGSSGNTIYFGEGSWLTVV.